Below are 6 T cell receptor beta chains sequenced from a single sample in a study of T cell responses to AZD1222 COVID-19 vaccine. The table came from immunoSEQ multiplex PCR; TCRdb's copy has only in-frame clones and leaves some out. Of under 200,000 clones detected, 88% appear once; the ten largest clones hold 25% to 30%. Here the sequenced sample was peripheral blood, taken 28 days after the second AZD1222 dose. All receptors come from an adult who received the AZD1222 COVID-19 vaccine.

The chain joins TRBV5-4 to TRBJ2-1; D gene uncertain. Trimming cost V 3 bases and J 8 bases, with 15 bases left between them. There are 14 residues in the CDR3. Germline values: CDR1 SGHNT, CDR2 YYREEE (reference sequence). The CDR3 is CASSSSSALDEQFF. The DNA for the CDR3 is TGTGCCAGCAGCTCCAGTTCGGCTCTGGATGAGCAGTTCTTC.

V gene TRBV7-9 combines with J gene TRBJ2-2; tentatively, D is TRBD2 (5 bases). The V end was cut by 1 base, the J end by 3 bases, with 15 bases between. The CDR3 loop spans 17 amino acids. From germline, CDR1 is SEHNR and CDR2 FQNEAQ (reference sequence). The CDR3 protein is CASSLGVPAAYTGELFF. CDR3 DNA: TGTGCCAGCAGCTTAGGAGTTCCAGCGGCCTACACCGGGGAGCTGTTTTTT.

CDR3 amino acids: CASSPGTSGEDNEQFF. CDR3 nucleotides: TGTGCCAGCAGCCCTGGGACTAGCGGGGAAGACAATGAGCAGTTCTTC. The V call is TRBV7-9, the J call TRBJ2-1; 13 positions match TRBD2. The V gene's germline CDR1 is SEHNR and CDR2 FQNEAQ (reference sequence). V shed 5 bases and J 5 bases; nucleotides not matched to a gene: 6. This CDR3 has 16 amino acids.

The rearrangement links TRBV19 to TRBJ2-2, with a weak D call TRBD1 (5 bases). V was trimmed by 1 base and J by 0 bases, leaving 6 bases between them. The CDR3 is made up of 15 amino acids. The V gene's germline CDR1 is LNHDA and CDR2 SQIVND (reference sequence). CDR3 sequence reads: CASSIGTTNTGELFF. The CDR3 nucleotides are TGTGCCAGTAGTATAGGGACAACGAACACCGGGGAGCTGTTTTTT.

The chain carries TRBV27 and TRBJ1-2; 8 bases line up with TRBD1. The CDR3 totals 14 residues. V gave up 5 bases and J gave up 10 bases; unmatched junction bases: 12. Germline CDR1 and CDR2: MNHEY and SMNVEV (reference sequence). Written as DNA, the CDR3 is TGTGCCAGCAGTCAGGACCGTTCAGGGGGCGTCTACACCTTC. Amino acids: CASSQDRSGGVYTF.

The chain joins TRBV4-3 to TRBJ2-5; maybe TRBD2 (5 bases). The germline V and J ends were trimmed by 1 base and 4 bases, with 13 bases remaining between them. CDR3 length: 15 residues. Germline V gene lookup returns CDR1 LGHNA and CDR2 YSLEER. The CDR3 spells CASSQGGSPGETQYF. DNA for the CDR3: TGCGCCAGCAGCCAAGGCGGGTCTCCGGGAGAGACCCAGTACTTC.